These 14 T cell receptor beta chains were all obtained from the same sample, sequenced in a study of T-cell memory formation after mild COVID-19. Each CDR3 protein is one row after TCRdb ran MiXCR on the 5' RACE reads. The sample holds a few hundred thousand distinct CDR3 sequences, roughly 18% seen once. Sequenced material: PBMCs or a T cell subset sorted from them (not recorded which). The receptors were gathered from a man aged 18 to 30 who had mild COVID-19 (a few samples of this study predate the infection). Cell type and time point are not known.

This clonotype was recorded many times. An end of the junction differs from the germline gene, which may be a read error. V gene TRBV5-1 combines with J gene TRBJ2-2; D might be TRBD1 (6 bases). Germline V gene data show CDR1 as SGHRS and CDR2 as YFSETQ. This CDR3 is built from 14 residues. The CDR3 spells CASSLGANTGELFF. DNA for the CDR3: TGTGCCAGCAGCTTGGGGGCAAACACCGGGGAGCTGTTTTTT.

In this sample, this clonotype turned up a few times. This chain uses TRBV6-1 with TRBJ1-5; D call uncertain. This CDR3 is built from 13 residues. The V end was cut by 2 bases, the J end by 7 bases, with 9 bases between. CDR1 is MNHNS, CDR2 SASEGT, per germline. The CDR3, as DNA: TGTGCCAGCAGTGAACAGGTATGGCAGCCCCAGCATTTT. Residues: CASSEQVWQPQHF.

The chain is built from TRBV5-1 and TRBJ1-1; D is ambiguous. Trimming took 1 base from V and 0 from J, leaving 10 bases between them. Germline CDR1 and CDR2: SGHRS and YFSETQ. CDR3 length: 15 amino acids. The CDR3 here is CASSLIGSLNTEAFF. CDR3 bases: TGCGCCAGCAGCTTGATAGGCAGCCTGAACACTGAAGCTTTCTTT.

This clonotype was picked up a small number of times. CDR3 nucleotide sequence: TGTGCCAGCTCACCAACTAGCGGCAACCAAGAGACCCAGTACTTC. This codes for CASSPTSGNQETQYF. The rearrangement uses TRBV18 and TRBJ2-5, with 8 positions matching TRBD2. V shed 2 bases and J 0 bases; nucleotides not matched to a gene: 2. This CDR3 has 15 amino acids. The germline CDR1 and CDR2 sequences are KGHSH and LQKENI.

The CDR3 region is CASSVGGQPNTEAFF. CDR3 DNA: TGTGCCAGCAGCGTCGGGGGACAACCGAACACTGAAGCTTTCTTT. The chain uses TRBV9 and TRBJ1-1, with TRBD1 as a possible D gene (6 bases). This CDR3 has 15 amino acids. V lost 2 bases and J 1 base, leaving 12 bases between the germline ends. Germline CDR1 is SGDLS and CDR2 is YYNGEE. The whole variable domain, filled in from reference TRBV9 and TRBJ1-1, reads DSGVTQTPKHLITATGQRVTLRCSPRSGDLSVYWYQQSLDQGLQFLIQYYNGEERAKGNILERFSAQQFPDLHSELNLSSLELGDSALYFCASSVGGQPNTEAFFGQGTRLTVV.

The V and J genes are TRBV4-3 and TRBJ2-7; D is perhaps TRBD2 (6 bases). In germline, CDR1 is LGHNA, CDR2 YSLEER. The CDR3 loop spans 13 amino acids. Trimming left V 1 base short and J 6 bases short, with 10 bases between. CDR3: CASSQGIGGEQYF. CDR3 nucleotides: TGCGCCAGCAGCCAAGGGATCGGGGGCGAGCAGTACTTC.

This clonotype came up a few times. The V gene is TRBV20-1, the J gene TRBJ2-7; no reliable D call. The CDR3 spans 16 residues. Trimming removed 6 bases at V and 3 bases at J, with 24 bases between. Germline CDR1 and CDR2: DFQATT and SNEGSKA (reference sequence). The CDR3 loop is CSANGGQLLSHYEQYF. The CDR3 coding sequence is TGCAGTGCAAACGGTGGTCAGCTCTTGTCCCACTACGAGCAGTACTTC.

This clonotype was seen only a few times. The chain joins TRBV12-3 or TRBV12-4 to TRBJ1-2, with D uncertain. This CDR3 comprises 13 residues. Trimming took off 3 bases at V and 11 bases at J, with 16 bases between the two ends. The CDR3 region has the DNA TGTGCCAGCAGTTTTAGGGAGTCTCACCCTTACACCTTC. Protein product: CASSFRESHPYTF.

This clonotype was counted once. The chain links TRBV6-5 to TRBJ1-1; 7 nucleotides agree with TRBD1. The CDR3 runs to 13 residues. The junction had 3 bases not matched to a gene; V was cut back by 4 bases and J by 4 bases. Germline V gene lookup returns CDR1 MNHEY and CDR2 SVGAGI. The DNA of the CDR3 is TGTGCCAGCAGTTGGACAGGCCCCACTGAAGCTTTCTTT. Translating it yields CASSWTGPTEAFF.

The CDR3 DNA reads as TGTGCCAGCAGGGAAAGCGGGGGGCCCCCCGAGCAGTACGTC. Its protein is CASRESGGPPEQYV. The J gene is TRBJ2-7, the V gene TRBV6-2 or TRBV6-3; 9 nucleotides line up with TRBD2. CDR3 length: 14 residues. Trimming cost V 6 bases and J 6 bases; bases outside gene matches: 9. Looked up from germline, CDR1 is MNHEY and CDR2 is SVGEGT.

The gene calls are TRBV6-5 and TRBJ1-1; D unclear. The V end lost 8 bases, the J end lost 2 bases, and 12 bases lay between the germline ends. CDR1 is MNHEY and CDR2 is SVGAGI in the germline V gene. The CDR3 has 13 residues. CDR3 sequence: CASRWVANTEAFF. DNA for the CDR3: TGTGCCAGCCGATGGGTCGCTAACACTGAAGCTTTCTTT.

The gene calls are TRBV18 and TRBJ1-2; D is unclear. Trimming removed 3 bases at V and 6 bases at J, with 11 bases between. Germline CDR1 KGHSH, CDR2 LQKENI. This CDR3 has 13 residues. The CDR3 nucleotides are TGTGCCAGCTCACCCCTGGCAGGCGATGGCTACACCTTC. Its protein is CASSPLAGDGYTF.

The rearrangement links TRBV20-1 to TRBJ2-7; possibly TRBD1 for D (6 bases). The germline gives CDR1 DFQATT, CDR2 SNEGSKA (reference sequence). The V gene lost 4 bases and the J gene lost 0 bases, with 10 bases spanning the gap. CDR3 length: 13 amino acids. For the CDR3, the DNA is TGCAGTGCTAAACAGGGAGCCTCCTACGAGCAGTACGTC. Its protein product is CSAKQGASYEQYV.

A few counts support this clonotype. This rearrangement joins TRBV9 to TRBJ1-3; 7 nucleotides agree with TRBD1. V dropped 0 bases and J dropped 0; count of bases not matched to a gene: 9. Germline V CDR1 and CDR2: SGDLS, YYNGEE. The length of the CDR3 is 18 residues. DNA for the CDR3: TGTGCCAGCAGCGTAGCGACAGGGCCTAGGGACTCTGGAAACACCATATATTTT. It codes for CASSVATGPRDSGNTIYF.